The entry that follows covers one T cell receptor (beta chain) sequence. Its antigen is still unknown. Unmatched junction bases numbered 4, after V lost 7 bases and J lost 4 bases. The CDR3 spans 13 residues. The entry originates in a study of T cell responses to AZD1222 COVID-19 vaccine. Libraries were prepared by immunoSEQ multiplex PCR; TCRdb keeps only in-frame clonotypes and omits some of them. The sample contains more than 80,000 clones, 80% to 90% of which appear only once. Findings of the study overall: Nearly half of the spike-specific TCRs reportedly recognize variant regions that carry no mutations. A mostly white British donor set with more females was recruited, and clonal diversity was possibly underestimated. None of the repertoires were sampled until the peak T cell response had passed.

The TCR sequence derives from an adult who received the AZD1222 COVID-19 vaccine. The sample here was peripheral blood, taken 28 days after the second AZD1222 dose. This chain uses TRBV23-1 with TRBJ1-5; TRBD1 aligns across 7 bases. TRBV23-1 belongs to the ORF category, with a function that is uncertain. CDR3 sequence reads: CASTQGTNQPQHF. CDR3 bases: TGCGCCAGCACACAGGGGACGAATCAGCCCCAGCATTTT.